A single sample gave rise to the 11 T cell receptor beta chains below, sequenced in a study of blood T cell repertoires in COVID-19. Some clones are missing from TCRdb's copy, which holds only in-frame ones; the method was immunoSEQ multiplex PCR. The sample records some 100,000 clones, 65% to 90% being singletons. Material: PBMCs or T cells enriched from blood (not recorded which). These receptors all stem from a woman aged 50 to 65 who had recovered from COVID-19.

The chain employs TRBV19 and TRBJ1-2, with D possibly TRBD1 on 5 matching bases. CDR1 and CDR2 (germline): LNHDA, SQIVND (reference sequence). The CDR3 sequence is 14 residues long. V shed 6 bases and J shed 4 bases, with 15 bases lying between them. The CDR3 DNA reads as TGTGCCAGTAGGTACTCCCCGGGGGTCTATGGCTACACCTTC. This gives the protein CASRYSPGVYGYTF.

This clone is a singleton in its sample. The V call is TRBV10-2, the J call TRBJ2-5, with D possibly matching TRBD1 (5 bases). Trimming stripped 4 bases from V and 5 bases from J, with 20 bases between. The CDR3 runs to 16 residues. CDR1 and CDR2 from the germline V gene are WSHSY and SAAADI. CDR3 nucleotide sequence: TGCGCCAGCAGTGGCCTAATACTCAGGGATAGCGAGACCCAGTACTTC. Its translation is CASSGLILRDSETQYF.

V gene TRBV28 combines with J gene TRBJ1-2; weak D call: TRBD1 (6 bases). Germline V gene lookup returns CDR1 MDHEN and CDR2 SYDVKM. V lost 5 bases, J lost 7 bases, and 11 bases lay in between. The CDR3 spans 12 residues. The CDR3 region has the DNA TGTGCCAGCAGTCAACAGGGCTCTGGCTACACCTTC. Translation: CASSQQGSGYTF.

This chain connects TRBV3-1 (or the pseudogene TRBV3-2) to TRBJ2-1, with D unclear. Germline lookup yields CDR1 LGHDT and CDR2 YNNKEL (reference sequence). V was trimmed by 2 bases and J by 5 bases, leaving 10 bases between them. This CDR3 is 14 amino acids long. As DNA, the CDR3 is TGTGCCAGCAGCCAACCCAGTTGGCACAATGAGCAGTTCTTC. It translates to CASSQPSWHNEQFF.

This chain's CDR3 is CASSQEFREQFF. CDR3 sequence (DNA): TGTGCCAGCAGCCAAGAGTTCAGGGAGCAGTTCTTC. The chain has TRBV14 and TRBJ2-1; unclear D gene. Per germline, CDR1 SGHDN and CDR2 FVKESK. V lost 0 bases to trimming and J lost 10 bases, with 7 bases between them. The CDR3 contains 12 residues.

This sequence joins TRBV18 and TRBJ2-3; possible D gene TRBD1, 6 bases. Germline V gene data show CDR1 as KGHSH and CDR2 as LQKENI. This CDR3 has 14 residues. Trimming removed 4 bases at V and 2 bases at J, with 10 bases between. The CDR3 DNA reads TGTGCCAGCTCACTGGCAGGGGCCACAGATACGCAGTATTTT. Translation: CASSLAGATDTQYF.

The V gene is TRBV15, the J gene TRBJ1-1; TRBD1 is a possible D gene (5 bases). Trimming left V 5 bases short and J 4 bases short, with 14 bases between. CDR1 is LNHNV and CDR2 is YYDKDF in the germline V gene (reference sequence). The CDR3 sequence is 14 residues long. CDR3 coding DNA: TGTGCCACCAGCTTTTGGGGCGGCGGCACTGAAGCTTTCTTT. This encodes CATSFWGGGTEAFF. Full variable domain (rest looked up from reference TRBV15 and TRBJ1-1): DAMVIQNPRYQVTQFGKPVTLSCSQTLNHNVMYWYQQKSSQAPKLLFHYYDKDFNNEADTPDNFQSRRPNTSFCFLDIRSPGLGDTAMYLCATSFWGGGTEAFFGQGTRLTVV.

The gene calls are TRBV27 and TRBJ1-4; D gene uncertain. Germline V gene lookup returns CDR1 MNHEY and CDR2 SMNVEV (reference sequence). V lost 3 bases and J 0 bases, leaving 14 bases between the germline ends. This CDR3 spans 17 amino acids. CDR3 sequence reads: CASSFSKVLPTNEKLFF. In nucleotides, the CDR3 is TGTGCCAGCAGTTTCTCTAAAGTCTTACCAACTAATGAAAAACTGTTTTTT.

CDR3 sequence: CASTPWGTATEAFF. The CDR3 DNA is TGTGCCAGCACCCCCTGGGGGACAGCCACTGAAGCTTTCTTT. The V gene is TRBV11-2, the J gene TRBJ1-1; 7 positions match TRBD1. The length of the CDR3 is 14 residues. V lost 7 bases, J lost 4 bases, and 9 bases stayed unmatched. CDR1 and CDR2 from the germline V gene are SGHAT and FQNNGV.

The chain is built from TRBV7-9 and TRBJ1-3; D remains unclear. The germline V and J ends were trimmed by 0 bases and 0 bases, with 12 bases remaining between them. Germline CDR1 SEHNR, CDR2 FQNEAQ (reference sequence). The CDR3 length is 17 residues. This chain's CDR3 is CASSLAYAVSSGNTIYF. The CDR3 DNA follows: TGTGCCAGCAGCTTAGCGTATGCGGTAAGCTCTGGAAACACCATATATTTT.

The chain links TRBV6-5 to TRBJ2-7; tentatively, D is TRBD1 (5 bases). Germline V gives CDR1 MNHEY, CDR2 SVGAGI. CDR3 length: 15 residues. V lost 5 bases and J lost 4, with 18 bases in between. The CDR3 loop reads CASSPLTGSLYEQYF. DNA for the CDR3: TGTGCCAGCAGTCCACTTACAGGTTCCCTTTACGAGCAGTACTTC.